These 2 T cell receptor beta chains originate from one sample sequenced in a study of T cells after yellow fever vaccination. TCRdb reprocessed the 5' RACE reads with MiXCR, giving one entry per CDR3 protein. The sample includes 300,000 to 400,000 distinct CDR3 sequences, approximately 11% seen only once; the top ten take under 4%. The sequenced sample was CD4+ T cells sorted from PBMCs, obtained 45 days after the yellow fever booster vaccination. These receptors originate from a young man who received the YFV17D yellow fever vaccine.

This clonotype appeared a few times. The chain recombines TRBV15 with TRBJ2-7; D gene unclear. The CDR3 length is 17 residues. The V end was cut by 2 bases, the J end by 4 bases, with 21 bases between. CDR1 and CDR2 (germline): LNHNV, YYDKDF (reference sequence). The CDR3 DNA reads as TGTGCCACCAGCAGACCCATGGTAGGCAGGCGGCGTTACGAGCAGTACTTC. It is translated as CATSRPMVGRRRYEQYF. Complete variable domain (other parts from reference TRBV15 and TRBJ2-7): DAMVIQNPRYQVTQFGKPVTLSCSQTLNHNVMYWYQQKSSQAPKLLFHYYDKDFNNEADTPDNFQSRRPNTSFCFLDIRSPGLGDTAMYLCATSRPMVGRRRYEQYFGPGTRLTVT.

This clonotype showed up just a few times. The rearrangement links TRBV24-1 to TRBJ2-3; 8 bases map to TRBD2. J lost 4 bases, V lost 4 bases, and 6 bases had no gene match. Germline V gives CDR1 KGHDR, CDR2 SFDVKD. This CDR3 contains 15 residues. CDR3 region: CATSDPGGPSDTQYF. The DNA of the CDR3 is TGTGCCACCAGTGACCCGGGGGGGCCCTCAGATACGCAGTATTTT.